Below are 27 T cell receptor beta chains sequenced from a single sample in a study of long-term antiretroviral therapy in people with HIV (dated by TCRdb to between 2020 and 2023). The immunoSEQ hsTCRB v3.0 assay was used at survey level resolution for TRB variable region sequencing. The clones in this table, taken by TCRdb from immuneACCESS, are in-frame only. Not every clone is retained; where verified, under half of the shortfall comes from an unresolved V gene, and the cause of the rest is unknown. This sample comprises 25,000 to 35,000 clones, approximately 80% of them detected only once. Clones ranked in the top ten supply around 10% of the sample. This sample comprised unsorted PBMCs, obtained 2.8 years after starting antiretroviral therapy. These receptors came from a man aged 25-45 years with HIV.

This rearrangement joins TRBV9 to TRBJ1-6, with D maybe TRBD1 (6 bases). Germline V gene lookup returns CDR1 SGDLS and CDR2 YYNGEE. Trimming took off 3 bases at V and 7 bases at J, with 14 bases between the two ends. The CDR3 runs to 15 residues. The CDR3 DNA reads TGTGCCAGCAGCGCGGGGTTAACAGGGAATTCACCCCTCCACTTT. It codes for CASSAGLTGNSPLHF.

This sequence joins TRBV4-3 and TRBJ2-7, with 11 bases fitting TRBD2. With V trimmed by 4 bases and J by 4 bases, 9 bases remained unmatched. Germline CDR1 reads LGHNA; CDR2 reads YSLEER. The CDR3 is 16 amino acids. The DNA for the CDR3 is TGCGCCAGCAGCCTCGGTACCGGGACTAGCGGTTACGAGCAGTACTTC. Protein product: CASSLGTGTSGYEQYF.

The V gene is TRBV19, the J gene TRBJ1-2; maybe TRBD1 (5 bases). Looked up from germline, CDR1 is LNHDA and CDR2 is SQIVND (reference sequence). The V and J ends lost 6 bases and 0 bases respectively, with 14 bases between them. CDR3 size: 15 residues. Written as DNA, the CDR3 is TGTGCCAGTAGCGCGAGGGACCTAGCTAACTATGGCTACACCTTC. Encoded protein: CASSARDLANYGYTF.

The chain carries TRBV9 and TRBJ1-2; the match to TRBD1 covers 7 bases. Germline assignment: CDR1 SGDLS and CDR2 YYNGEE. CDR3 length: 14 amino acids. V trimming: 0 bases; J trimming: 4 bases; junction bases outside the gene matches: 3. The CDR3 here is CASSVGPGGYGYTF. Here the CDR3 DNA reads TGTGCCAGCAGCGTAGGACCAGGGGGCTATGGCTACACCTTC.

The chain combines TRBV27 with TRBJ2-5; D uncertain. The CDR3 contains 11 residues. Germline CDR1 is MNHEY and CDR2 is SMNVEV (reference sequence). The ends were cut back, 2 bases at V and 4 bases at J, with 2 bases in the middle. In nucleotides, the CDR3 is TGTGCCAGCAGTTTAGGAGAGACCCAGTACTTC. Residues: CASSLGETQYF.

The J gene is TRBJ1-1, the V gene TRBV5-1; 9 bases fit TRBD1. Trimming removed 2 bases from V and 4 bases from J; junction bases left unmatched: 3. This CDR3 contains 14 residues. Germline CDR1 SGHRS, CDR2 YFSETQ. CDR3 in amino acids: CASSLGQGITEAFF. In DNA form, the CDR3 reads TGCGCCAGCAGCTTAGGACAGGGGATCACTGAAGCTTTCTTT.

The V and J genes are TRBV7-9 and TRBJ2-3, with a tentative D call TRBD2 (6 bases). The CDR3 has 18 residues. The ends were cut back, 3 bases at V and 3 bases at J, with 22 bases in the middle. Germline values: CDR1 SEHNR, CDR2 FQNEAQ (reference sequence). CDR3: CASSLGRGFDFGTDTQYF. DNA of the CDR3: TGTGCCAGCAGCTTGGGTCGGGGGTTCGACTTTGGAACAGATACGCAGTATTTT.

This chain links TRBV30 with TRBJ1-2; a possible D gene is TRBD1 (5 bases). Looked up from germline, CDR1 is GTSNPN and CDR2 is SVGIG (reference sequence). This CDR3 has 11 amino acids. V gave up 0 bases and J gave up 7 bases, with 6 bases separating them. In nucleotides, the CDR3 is TGTGCCTGGAGTGTGGGGGTTGGCTACACCTTC. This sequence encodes CAWSVGVGYTF.

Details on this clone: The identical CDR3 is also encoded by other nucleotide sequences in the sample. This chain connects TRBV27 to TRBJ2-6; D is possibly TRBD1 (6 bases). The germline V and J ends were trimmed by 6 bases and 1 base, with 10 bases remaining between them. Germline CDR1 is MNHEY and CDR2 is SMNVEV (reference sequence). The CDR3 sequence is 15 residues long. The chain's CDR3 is CASSSRGSGANVLTF. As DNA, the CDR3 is TGTGCCAGCAGCTCCAGGGGATCTGGGGCCAACGTCCTGACTTTC.

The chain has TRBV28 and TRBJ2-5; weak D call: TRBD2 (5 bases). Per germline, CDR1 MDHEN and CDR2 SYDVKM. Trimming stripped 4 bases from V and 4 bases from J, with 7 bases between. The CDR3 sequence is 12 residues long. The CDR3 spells CASSSAGETQYF. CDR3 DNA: TGTGCCAGCAGTTCTGCGGGAGAGACCCAGTACTTC.

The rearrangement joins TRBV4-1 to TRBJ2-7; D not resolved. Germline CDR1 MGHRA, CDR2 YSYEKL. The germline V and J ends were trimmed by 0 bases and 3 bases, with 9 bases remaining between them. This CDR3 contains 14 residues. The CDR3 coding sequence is TGCGCCAGCAGCCAAGATCCATCCTTCTACGAGCAGTACTTC. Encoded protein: CASSQDPSFYEQYF.

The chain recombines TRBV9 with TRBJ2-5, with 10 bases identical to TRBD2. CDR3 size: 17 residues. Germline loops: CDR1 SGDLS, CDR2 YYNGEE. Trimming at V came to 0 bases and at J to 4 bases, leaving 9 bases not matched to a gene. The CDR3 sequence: CASSVALLAGASETQYF. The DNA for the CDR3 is TGTGCCAGCAGCGTAGCTTTGCTAGCGGGAGCGTCAGAGACCCAGTACTTC.

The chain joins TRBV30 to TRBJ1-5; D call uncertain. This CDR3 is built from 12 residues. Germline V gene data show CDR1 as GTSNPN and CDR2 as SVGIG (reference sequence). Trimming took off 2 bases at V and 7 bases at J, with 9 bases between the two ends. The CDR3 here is CAWSKGNQPQHF. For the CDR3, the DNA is TGTGCCTGGAGTAAAGGGAACCAGCCCCAGCATTTT.

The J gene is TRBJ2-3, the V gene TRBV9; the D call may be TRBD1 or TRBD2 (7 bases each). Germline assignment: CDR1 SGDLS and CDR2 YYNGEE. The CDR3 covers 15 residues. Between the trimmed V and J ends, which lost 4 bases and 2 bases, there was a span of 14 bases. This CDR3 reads CASSQGGTNTDTQYF. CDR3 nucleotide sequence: TGTGCCAGCAGCCAGGGGGGGACTAACACAGATACGCAGTATTTT.

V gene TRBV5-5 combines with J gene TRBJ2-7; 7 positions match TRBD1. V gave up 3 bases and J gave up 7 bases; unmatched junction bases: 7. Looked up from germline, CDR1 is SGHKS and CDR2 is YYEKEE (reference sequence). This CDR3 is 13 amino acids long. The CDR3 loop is CASSSAGGLEQYF. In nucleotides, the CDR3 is TGTGCCAGCAGCTCAGCAGGGGGTTTAGAGCAGTACTTC.

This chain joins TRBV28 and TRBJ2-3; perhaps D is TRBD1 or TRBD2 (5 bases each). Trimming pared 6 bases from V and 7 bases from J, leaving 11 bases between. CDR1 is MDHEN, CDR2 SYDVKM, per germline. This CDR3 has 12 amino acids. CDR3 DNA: TGTGCCAGCAGCCACAGGAGGTATACGCAGTATTTT. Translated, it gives CASSHRRYTQYF.

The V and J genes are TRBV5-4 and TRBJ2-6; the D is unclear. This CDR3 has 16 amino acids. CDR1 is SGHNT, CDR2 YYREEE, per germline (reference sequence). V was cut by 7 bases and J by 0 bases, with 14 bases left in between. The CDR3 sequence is CASEAGFGSGANVLTF. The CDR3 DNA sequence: TGTGCCAGCGAGGCAGGCTTTGGCTCTGGGGCCAACGTCCTGACTTTC. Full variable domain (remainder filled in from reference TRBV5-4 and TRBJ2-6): ETGVTQSPTHLIKTRGQQVTLRCSSQSGHNTVSWYQQALGQGPQFIFQYYREEENGRGNFPPRFSGLQFPNYSSELNVNALELDDSALYLCASEAGFGSGANVLTFGAGSRLTVL.

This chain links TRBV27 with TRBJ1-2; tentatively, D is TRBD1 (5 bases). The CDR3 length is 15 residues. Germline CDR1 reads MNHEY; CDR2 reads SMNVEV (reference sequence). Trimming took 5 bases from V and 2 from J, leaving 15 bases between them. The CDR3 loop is CASSPRWGGNYGYTF. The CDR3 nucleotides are TGTGCCAGCAGTCCCCGCTGGGGGGGAAACTATGGCTACACCTTC.

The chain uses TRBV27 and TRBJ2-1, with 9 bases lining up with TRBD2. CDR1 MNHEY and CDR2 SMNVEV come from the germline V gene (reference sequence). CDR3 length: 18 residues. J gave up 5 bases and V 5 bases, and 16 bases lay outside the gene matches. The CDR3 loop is CASSRLGGRASRHNEQFF. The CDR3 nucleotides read TGTGCCAGCAGTCGACTTGGCGGGAGGGCCTCTCGACACAATGAGCAGTTCTTC.

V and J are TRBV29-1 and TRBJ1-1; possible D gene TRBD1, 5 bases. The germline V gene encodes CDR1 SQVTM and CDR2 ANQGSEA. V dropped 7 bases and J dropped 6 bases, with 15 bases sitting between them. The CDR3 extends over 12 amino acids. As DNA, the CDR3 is TGCAGCGCCCTTTTGGGGGTGGCTGAAGCTTTCTTT. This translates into CSALLGVAEAFF.

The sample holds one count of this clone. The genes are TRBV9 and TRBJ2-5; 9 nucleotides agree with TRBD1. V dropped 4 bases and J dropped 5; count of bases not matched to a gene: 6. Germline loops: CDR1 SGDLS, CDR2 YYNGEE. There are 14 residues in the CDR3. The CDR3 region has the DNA TGTGCCAGCAGCATGGGACAGGGCTATGAGACCCAGTACTTC. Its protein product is CASSMGQGYETQYF.

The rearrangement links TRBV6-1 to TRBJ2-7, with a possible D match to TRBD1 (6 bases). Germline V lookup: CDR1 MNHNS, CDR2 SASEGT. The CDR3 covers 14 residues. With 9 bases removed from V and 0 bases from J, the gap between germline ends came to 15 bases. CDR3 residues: CASQFDRSSYEQYF. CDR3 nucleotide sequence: TGTGCCAGTCAATTTGACAGGAGCTCCTACGAGCAGTACTTC.

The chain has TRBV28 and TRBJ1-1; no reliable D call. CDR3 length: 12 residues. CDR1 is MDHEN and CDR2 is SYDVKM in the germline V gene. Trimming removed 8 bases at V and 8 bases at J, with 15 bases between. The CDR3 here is CASSHEEGEAFF. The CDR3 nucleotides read TGTGCCAGCTCCCACGAGGAGGGAGAAGCTTTCTTT.

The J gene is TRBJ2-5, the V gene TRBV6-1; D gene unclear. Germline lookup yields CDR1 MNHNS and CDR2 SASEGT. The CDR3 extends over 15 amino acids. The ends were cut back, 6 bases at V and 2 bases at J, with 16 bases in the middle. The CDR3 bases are TGTGCCAGCAGGCACCGCCCGGAACTACAAGAGACCCAGTACTTC. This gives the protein CASRHRPELQETQYF.

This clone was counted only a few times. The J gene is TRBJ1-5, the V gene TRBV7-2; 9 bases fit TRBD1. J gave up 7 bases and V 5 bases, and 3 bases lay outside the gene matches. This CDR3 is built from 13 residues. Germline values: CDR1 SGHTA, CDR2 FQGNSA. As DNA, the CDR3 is TGTGCCAGCAGCGGGACAGGGACGCAGCCCCAGCATTTT. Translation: CASSGTGTQPQHF.

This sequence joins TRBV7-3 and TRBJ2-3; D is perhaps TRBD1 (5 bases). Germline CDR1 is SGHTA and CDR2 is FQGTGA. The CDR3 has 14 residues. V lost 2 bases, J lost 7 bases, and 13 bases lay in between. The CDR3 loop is CASSLSGLLYTQYF. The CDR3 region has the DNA TGTGCCAGCAGCTTATCAGGGCTCCTGTATACGCAGTATTTT.

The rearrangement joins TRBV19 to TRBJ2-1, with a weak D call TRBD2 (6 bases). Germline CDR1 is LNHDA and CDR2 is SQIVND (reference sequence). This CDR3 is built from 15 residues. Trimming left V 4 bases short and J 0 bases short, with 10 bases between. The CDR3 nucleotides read TGTGCCAGTAGTACAGGGACTTACTCCTACAATGAGCAGTTCTTC. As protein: CASSTGTYSYNEQFF.